The 18 T cell receptor beta chains below all came from one sample that was sequenced in a study of neurological immune-mediated disorders. TCRdb independently ran MiXCR on the 5' RACE reads; one entry per CDR3 protein. Among 15,000 to 20,000 distinct CDR3 sequences, approximately 7.3% were seen once, and the ten largest hold about 15%. Sequenced: CD8+ T cells from blood. The receptors come from a woman between 25 and 40 years old with HTLV-1-associated myelopathy (HAM/TSP).

A remark on this clonotype: The CDR3 does not close with the conserved phenylalanine or tryptophan, likely indicating a read error. This chain connects TRBV12-3 or TRBV12-4 to TRBJ2-7; maybe TRBD2 (5 bases). This CDR3 is built from 12 residues. The CDR3 DNA follows: TGTGCCAGCAATTTTGAGGGCTACAAGCAGTACTTA. Translated, it gives CASNFEGYKQYL.

Relative to its sample, this clonotype is medium-sized. CDR3 region: CASSETSGGAEADTQYF. For the CDR3, the DNA is TGCGCCAGCAGTGAGACTAGCGGGGGGGCTGAGGCAGATACGCAGTATTTT. The chain couples TRBV10-2 to TRBJ2-3; 13 bases are a match to TRBD2. V lost 2 bases and J lost 4; bases outside the gene matches: 6. The CDR3 sequence is 17 residues long. Germline V gives CDR1 WSHSY, CDR2 SAAADI.

The chain joins TRBV6-4 to TRBJ2-2; the match to TRBD1 covers 9 bases. J was trimmed by 4 bases and V by 0 bases; bases with no gene match: 0. This CDR3 spans 15 amino acids. The germline gives CDR1 MRHNA, CDR2 SNTAGT. The CDR3 DNA reads TGTGCCAGCAGTGACTCGGGACAGGGCACCGGGGAGCTGTTTTTT. Its translation: CASSDSGQGTGELFF.

This clonotype was seen repeatedly, ten times or more. The rearrangement uses TRBV19 and TRBJ2-7, with 8 positions matching TRBD2. The CDR3 runs 15 residues. Trimming at V came to 4 bases and at J to 4 bases, leaving 9 bases not matched to a gene. Per germline, CDR1 LNHDA and CDR2 SQIVND (reference sequence). This CDR3 is CASSTAGPGGYEQYF. CDR3 nucleotide sequence: TGTGCCAGTAGTACAGCCGGGCCGGGGGGGTACGAGCAGTACTTC.

This clonotype was counted at least ten times. At one end the junction does not follow the germline gene, possibly because of a read error. The chain recombines TRBV5-5 with TRBJ2-1, with 8 nucleotides matching TRBD1. Germline CDR1 reads SGHKS; CDR2 reads YYEKEE (reference sequence). This CDR3 is 15 amino acids long. The CDR3 loop is CASSSGQGGYSEQFF. Written as DNA, the CDR3 is TGTGCCAGCAGCTCTGGACAGGGCGGATACAGTGAGCAGTTCTTC.

This clonotype was found many times. The rearrangement links TRBV7-9 to TRBJ2-3; D gene unclear. The germline V and J ends were trimmed by 0 bases and 0 bases, with 7 bases remaining between them. CDR3 length: 15 residues. The germline gives CDR1 SEHNR, CDR2 FQNEAQ (reference sequence). CDR3 sequence reads: CASSLARSSTDTQYF. The CDR3 DNA sequence: TGTGCCAGCAGCTTAGCCCGGAGTAGCACAGATACGCAGTATTTT.

This clonotype was counted ten times or more. J is TRBJ1-2 and V is TRBV7-9; D ambiguous. The CDR3 contains 13 residues. In germline, CDR1 is SEHNR, CDR2 FQNEAQ (reference sequence). Trimming stripped 5 bases from V and 7 bases from J, with 14 bases between. The CDR3 DNA reads TGTGCCAGCAGCCCCACCCGGGGATTTGGCTACACCTTC. It codes for CASSPTRGFGYTF.

This clonotype is medium-sized by share. The V gene is TRBV15, the J gene TRBJ2-7; 10 bases are shared with TRBD1. Germline V lookup: CDR1 LNHNV, CDR2 YYDKDF (reference sequence). The CDR3 has 16 amino acids. Germline trimming cut 4 bases from V and 3 bases from J; bases unmatched to any gene: 9. CDR3 nucleotide sequence: TGTGCCACCAGCACCGGTCGAGGACAGGGGGTCTACGAGCAGTACTTC. Protein product: CATSTGRGQGVYEQYF. The full variable domain, in which reference TRBV15 and TRBJ2-7 provide the parts outside the CDR3, is DAMVIQNPRYQVTQFGKPVTLSCSQTLNHNVMYWYQQKSSQAPKLLFHYYDKDFNNEADTPDNFQSRRPNTSFCFLDIRSPGLGDTAMYLCATSTGRGQGVYEQYFGPGTRLTVT.

This clonotype has ten or more counts. The chain links TRBV7-9 to TRBJ1-4; D is perhaps TRBD1 (6 bases). V shed 1 base and J shed 8 bases, with 17 bases lying between them. This CDR3 contains 16 residues. From germline, CDR1 is SEHNR and CDR2 FQNEAQ (reference sequence). The CDR3 region has the DNA TGTGCCAGCAGCTTAGATTACGGGGGCAGGGACGAAAAACTGTTTTTT. Its translation: CASSLDYGGRDEKLFF.

This clonotype came up many times. V gene TRBV7-8 combines with J gene TRBJ2-3; D is perhaps TRBD1 (5 bases). This CDR3 spans 16 amino acids. V lost 0 bases to trimming and J lost 3 bases, with 13 bases between them. Germline values: CDR1 SGHVS, CDR2 FQNEAQ. The CDR3 here is CASSLARELRTDTQYF. The CDR3, as DNA: TGTGCCAGCAGCTTAGCCAGGGAACTACGTACAGATACGCAGTATTTT.

The table lists this clonotype with many counts. The chain has TRBV12-3 or TRBV12-4 and TRBJ2-1, with D unresolved. The CDR3 has 11 amino acids. Trimming cost V 5 bases and J 3 bases, with 2 bases left between them. Here the CDR3 DNA reads TGTGCCAGCAGTGGCTACAATGAGCAGTTCTTC. This codes for CASSGYNEQFF.

This clonotype has ten or more counts. The chain employs TRBV9 and TRBJ1-2, with D uncertain. CDR1 and CDR2 from the germline V gene are SGDLS and YYNGEE. V was clipped by 3 bases and J by 4 bases, with 10 bases between them. This CDR3 region has 13 residues. This CDR3 is CASSADGLYGYTF. CDR3 bases: TGTGCCAGCAGCGCGGACGGCCTCTATGGCTACACCTTC.

In its sample, this clonotype was seen many times. The V gene is TRBV9, the J gene TRBJ2-7; no reliable D call. Trimming removed 0 bases from V and 3 bases from J, with 10 bases in between. This CDR3 has 14 amino acids. Per the germline V gene, CDR1 is SGDLS and CDR2 is YYNGEE. Here the CDR3 reads CASSVVGNSYEQYF. The CDR3 DNA sequence: TGTGCCAGCAGCGTAGTTGGAAACAGCTACGAGCAGTACTTC.

This clonotype was observed at least ten times. The chain joins TRBV29-1 to TRBJ1-2; D is undetermined. V lost 3 bases and J lost 8, with 13 bases in between. Germline values: CDR1 SQVTM, CDR2 ANQGSEA. The CDR3 is made up of 12 amino acids. CDR3 in DNA: TGCAGCGTTGATGAAGGGTTTGGCGGCTACACCTTC. Translating it yields CSVDEGFGGYTF.

In its sample, this clonotype was seen many times. The chain is built from TRBV30 and TRBJ2-7, with no clear D. With 2 bases removed from V and 6 bases from J, the gap between germline ends came to 8 bases. The V gene's germline CDR1 is GTSNPN and CDR2 SVGIG (reference sequence). The CDR3 loop spans 11 amino acids. The CDR3 DNA is TGTGCCTGGAGTAGGGCAGCCGAGCAGTACTTC. Translating it yields CAWSRAAEQYF.

The table lists this clonotype with many counts. V is TRBV7-8 and J is TRBJ2-5; 9 bases match TRBD2. V shed 2 bases, J shed 5 bases, and the junction held 3 bases outside the gene matches. Looked up from germline, CDR1 is SGHVS and CDR2 is FQNEAQ. The CDR3 has 14 amino acids. CDR3 loop: CASSLLAGIETQYF. The CDR3 nucleotides read TGTGCCAGCAGCTTACTAGCGGGGATTGAGACCCAGTACTTC. The full variable domain, in which reference TRBV7-8 and TRBJ2-5 provide the parts outside the CDR3, is GAGVSQSPRYKVAKRGQDVALRCDPISGHVSLFWYQQALGQGPEFLTYFQNEAQLDKSGLPSDRFFAERPEGSVSTLKIQRTQQEDSAVYLCASSLLAGIETQYFGPGTRLLVL.

This clonotype showed up many times. The chain links TRBV2 to TRBJ1-4, with 7 bases that match TRBD1. CDR1 is SNHLY, CDR2 FYNNEI, per germline. This CDR3 is built from 14 residues. V dropped 7 bases and J dropped 5; count of bases not matched to a gene: 7. CDR3 sequence (DNA): TGTGCCAGCACTCCGGGACAGCTAAATGAAAAACTGTTTTTT. Its protein is CASTPGQLNEKLFF.

This clonotype was counted ten times or more. CDR3 in DNA: TGTGCCAGCAGCTTAGGGGGGGCAGGCTATGGCTACACCTTC. Its protein product is CASSLGGAGYGYTF. V gene TRBV7-9 combines with J gene TRBJ1-2, with D tentatively TRBD1 (6 bases). The germline V gene has CDR1 SEHNR and CDR2 FQNEAQ (reference sequence). The CDR3 runs 14 residues. The V end was cut by 1 base, the J end by 4 bases, with 10 bases between.